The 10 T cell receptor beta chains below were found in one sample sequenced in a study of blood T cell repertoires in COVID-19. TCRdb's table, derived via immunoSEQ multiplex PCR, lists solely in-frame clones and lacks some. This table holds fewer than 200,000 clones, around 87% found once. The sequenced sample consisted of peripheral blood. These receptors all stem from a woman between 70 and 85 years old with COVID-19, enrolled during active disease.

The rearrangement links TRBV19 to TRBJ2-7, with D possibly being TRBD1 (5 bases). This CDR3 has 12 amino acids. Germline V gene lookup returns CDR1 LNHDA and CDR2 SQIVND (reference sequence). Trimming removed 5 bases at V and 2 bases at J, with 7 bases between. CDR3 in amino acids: CASSGAAYEQYF. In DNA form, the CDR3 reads TGTGCCAGTAGTGGGGCAGCCTACGAGCAGTACTTC.

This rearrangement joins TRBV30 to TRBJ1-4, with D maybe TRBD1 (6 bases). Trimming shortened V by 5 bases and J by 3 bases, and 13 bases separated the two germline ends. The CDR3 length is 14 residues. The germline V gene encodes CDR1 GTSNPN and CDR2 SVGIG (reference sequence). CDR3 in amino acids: CAWSPGAANEKLFF. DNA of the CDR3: TGTGCCTGGTCCCCAGGGGCGGCTAATGAAAAACTGTTTTTT.

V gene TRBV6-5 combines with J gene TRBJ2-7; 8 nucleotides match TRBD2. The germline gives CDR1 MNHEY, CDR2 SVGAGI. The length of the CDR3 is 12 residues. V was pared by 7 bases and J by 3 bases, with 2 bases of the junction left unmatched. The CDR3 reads CASKREIYEQYF. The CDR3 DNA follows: TGTGCCAGCAAGCGGGAGATCTACGAGCAGTACTTC.

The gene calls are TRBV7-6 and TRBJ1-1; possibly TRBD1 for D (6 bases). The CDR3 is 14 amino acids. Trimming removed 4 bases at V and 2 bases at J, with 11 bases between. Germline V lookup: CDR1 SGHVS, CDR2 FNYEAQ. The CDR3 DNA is TGTGCCAGCAGCTCCGGGGGGCCTAACACTGAAGCTTTCTTT. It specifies CASSSGGPNTEAFF.

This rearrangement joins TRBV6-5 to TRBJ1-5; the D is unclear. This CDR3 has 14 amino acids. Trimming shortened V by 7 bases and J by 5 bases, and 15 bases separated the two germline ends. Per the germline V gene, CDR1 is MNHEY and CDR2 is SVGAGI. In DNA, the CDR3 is TGTGCCAGCACCACTCGGGGTGCCGATCAGCCCCAGCATTTT. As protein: CASTTRGADQPQHF.

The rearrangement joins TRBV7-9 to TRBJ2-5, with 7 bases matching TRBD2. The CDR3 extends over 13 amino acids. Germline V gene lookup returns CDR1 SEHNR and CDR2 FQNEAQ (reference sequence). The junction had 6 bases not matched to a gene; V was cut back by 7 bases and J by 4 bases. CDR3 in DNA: TGTGCCAGCACTCTGGGGGGGAGAGAGACCCAGTACTTC. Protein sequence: CASTLGGRETQYF.

The CDR3 sequence: CASRKQGQGGNTIYF. In DNA form, the CDR3 reads TGTGCCAGCAGAAAACAGGGGCAGGGTGGAAACACCATATATTTT. The chain links TRBV27 to TRBJ1-3; 7 bases line up with TRBD1. The V segment lost 6 bases and the J segment 3 bases; nucleotides outside the gene matches: 8. Per the germline V gene, CDR1 is MNHEY and CDR2 is SMNVEV (reference sequence). The CDR3 has 15 amino acids.

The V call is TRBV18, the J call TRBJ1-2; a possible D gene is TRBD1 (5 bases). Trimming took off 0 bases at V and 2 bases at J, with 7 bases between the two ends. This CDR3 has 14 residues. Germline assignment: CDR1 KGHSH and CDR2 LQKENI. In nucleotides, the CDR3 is TGTGCCAGCTCACCACCGGGGGGAAACTATGGCTACACCTTC. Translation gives CASSPPGGNYGYTF. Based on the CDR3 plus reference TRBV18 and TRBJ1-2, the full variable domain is NAGVMQNPRHLVRRRGQEARLRCSPMKGHSHVYWYRQLPEEGLKFMVYLQKENIIDESGMPKERFSAEFPKEGPSILRIQQVVRGDSAAYFCASSPPGGNYGYTFGSGTRLTVV.

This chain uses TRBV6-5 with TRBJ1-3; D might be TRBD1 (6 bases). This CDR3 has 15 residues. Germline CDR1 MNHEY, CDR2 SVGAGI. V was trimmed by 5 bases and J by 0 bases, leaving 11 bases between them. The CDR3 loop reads CASSQDSYSGNTIYF. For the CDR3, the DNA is TGTGCCAGCAGTCAGGACAGCTACTCTGGAAACACCATATATTTT.

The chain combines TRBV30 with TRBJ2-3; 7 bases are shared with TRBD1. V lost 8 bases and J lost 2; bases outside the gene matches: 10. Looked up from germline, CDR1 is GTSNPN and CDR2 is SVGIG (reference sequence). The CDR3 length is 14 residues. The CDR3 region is CAGTGTVATDTQYF. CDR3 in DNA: TGTGCCGGAACCGGGACAGTGGCCACAGATACGCAGTATTTT.